Sequencing of this T cell receptor (beta chain) was carried out in a study of blood T cell repertoires in COVID-19. Germline assignment: CDR1 MDHEN and CDR2 SYDVKM. The CDR3 runs 23 residues. The V and J ends lost 2 bases and 1 base, in that order; junction bases with no gene match: 24. Enrolment of Seattle patients took place during active infection, and they were followed longitudinally. Generated by immunoSEQ multiplex PCR, the TCRdb table keeps only in-frame clones and is missing some. The sample has hundreds of thousands of clones; around 89% are singletons. The source of this sequence is a woman between 35 and 50 years old with COVID-19, enrolled during active disease. Input material: peripheral blood. V is TRBV28 and J is TRBJ2-4, with TRBD2 matching 9 bases. In DNA, the CDR3 is TGTGCCAGCAGTTTAGGGGTGGGCAAAGGGATAGCGGGGGATCGTTGGGCCAAAAACATTCAGTACTTC. It specifies CASSLGVGKGIAGDRWAKNIQYF.